This T cell receptor (beta chain) was sequenced in a study of T cell responses to AZD1222 COVID-19 vaccine. Findings and caveats of the study: Spike-specific TCRs gained breadth and depth after people received two AZD1222 doses. Baseline antibody screening turned up just a handful of seropositive AZD1222 recipients.

In regard to this clone: Its antigen remains unidentified.

Profiling relied on immunoSEQ multiplex PCR, and the TCRdb table lists in-frame clones only, not all of them. This sample has approximately 150,000 clones; more than 90% occur once, and the top ten carry roughly 3.3%. Trimming pared 3 bases from V and 4 bases from J, leaving 13 bases between. CDR3 size: 13 residues. Germline assignment: CDR1 SQVTM and CDR2 ANQGSEA. Sequences were derived from peripheral blood, sampled 28 days after the second AZD1222 dose. This TCR was sampled from an adult who received the AZD1222 COVID-19 vaccine. The chain couples TRBV29-1 to TRBJ2-7; no clear D gene. The CDR3 DNA reads as TGCAGCGTTGAGCCCATTCCCGGGTACGAGCAGTACTTC. Protein product: CSVEPIPGYEQYF.